These 32 T cell receptor beta chains share one sample of origin, sequenced in a study of T-cell memory formation after mild COVID-19. TCRdb recomputed calls from the 5' RACE reads with MiXCR, one row per CDR3 protein. The table lists hundreds of thousands of distinct CDR3 sequences, roughly a fifth of them singletons. Sequenced input: PBMCs or a T cell subset sorted from them (not recorded which). The receptors were sampled from an adult woman who had mild COVID-19 (a few samples of this study predate the infection). Cell type and time point are not known.

This clonotype showed up just a few times. The chain recombines TRBV6-4 with TRBJ2-7; TRBD2 matches at 13 bases. Germline V CDR1 and CDR2: MRHNA, SNTAGT. J lost 7 bases, V lost 1 base, and 7 bases had no gene match. The CDR3 extends over 16 amino acids. The DNA of the CDR3 is TGTGCCAGCAGTGACTGCTCCTCGGGACTAGCGGGAGAGCAGTACTTC. Amino acid sequence: CASSDCSSGLAGEQYF.

This clonotype has a handful of counts. J is TRBJ1-2 and V is TRBV6-5, with 7 bases that match TRBD1. CDR1 and CDR2 (germline): MNHEY, SVGAGI. Trimming removed 6 bases from V and 3 bases from J; junction bases left unmatched: 7. CDR3 size: 14 residues. The CDR3 bases are TGTGCCAGCAGCCATACAGGGGTTGACTATGGCTACACCTTC. Its translation is CASSHTGVDYGYTF.

This clonotype turned up a few times. This chain uses TRBV11-2 with TRBJ1-2; no firm D call. Germline CDR1 SGHAT, CDR2 FQNNGV. V gave up 0 bases and J gave up 4 bases, with 12 bases separating them. This CDR3 is 15 amino acids long. CDR3 region: CASSLDRAGSYGYTF. The CDR3 coding sequence is TGTGCCAGCAGCTTAGATCGAGCGGGGTCCTATGGCTACACCTTC. Using reference TRBV11-2 and TRBJ1-2 for the parts outside the CDR3, the full variable domain is EAGVAQSPRYKIIEKRQSVAFWCNPISGHATLYWYQQILGQGPKLLIQFQNNGVVDDSQLPKDRFSAERLKGVDSTLKIQPAKLEDSAVYLCASSLDRAGSYGYTFGSGTRLTVV.

This clonotype has only a few counts. The J gene is TRBJ2-5, the V gene TRBV5-4, with D tentatively TRBD1 or TRBD2 (5 bases each). The CDR3 contains 13 residues. Trimming removed 1 base from V and 5 bases from J, with 9 bases in between. Germline lookup yields CDR1 SGHNT and CDR2 YYREEE (reference sequence). CDR3 region: CASSLREGETQYF. The CDR3 DNA follows: TGTGCCAGCAGCTTGAGAGAGGGGGAGACCCAGTACTTC.

This clonotype has only a few counts. The gene calls are TRBV12-3 or TRBV12-4 and TRBJ1-1, with no clear D. The CDR3 consists of 15 residues. The V end was cut by 3 bases, the J end by 1 base, with 12 bases between. The CDR3 bases are TGTGCCAGCAGTTTTTCCCAGGTTGGGAACACTGAAGCTTTCTTT. Translated: CASSFSQVGNTEAFF.

This clonotype has a handful of counts. J is TRBJ2-6 and V is TRBV19; 9 bases are shared with TRBD1. V trimming: 6 bases; J trimming: 0 bases; junction bases outside the gene matches: 12. The CDR3 sequence is 19 residues long. Germline CDR1 LNHDA, CDR2 SQIVND (reference sequence). CDR3 sequence reads: CASSPLGGTGRSGANVLTF. Here the CDR3 DNA reads TGTGCCAGTAGCCCTCTAGGGGGGACAGGGCGCTCTGGGGCCAACGTCCTGACTTTC.

This chain uses TRBV30 with TRBJ1-2; D is uncertain. Germline CDR1 is GTSNPN and CDR2 is SVGIG (reference sequence). With 1 base removed from V and 5 bases from J, the gap between germline ends came to 23 bases. This CDR3 spans 17 amino acids. DNA of the CDR3: TGTGCCTGGAGTGCGTATACCGGGCCCCGCCCTGGATATGGCTACACCTTC. It specifies CAWSAYTGPRPGYGYTF.

The rearrangement uses TRBV27 and TRBJ2-6; no clear D. V was clipped by 2 bases and J by 2 bases, with 7 bases between them. This CDR3 contains 15 residues. Germline CDR1 is MNHEY and CDR2 is SMNVEV (reference sequence). CDR3 DNA sequence: TGTGCCAGCAGTTTAAGTTCCCCTGGGGCCAACGTCCTGACTTTC. Translated: CASSLSSPGANVLTF.

The gene calls are TRBV7-7 and TRBJ2-1; 9 bases agree with TRBD1. V dropped 10 bases and J dropped 7; count of bases not matched to a gene: 5. The V gene's germline CDR1 is SSHAT and CDR2 FNYEAQ (reference sequence). The CDR3 runs to 12 residues. CDR3 amino acids: CATQGAGNEQFF. CDR3 nucleotides: TGTGCCACACAGGGGGCTGGGAATGAGCAGTTCTTC.

This clonotype was seen only a few times. The V call is TRBV7-9, the J call TRBJ2-7; D is perhaps TRBD2 (5 bases). Germline V gene sequence: CDR1 SEHNR, CDR2 FQNEAQ (reference sequence). V lost 5 bases and J lost 0, with 14 bases in between. CDR3 length: 15 residues. The CDR3 loop reads CASSPPEGSSYEQYF. In DNA, the CDR3 is TGTGCCAGCAGCCCCCCCGAGGGAAGCTCCTACGAGCAGTACTTC. The entire variable domain, with the rest obtained from reference TRBV7-9 and TRBJ2-7, is as follows: DTGVSQNPRHKITKRGQNVTFRCDPISEHNRLYWYRQTLGQGPEFLTYFQNEAQLEKSRLLSDRFSAERPKGSFSTLEIQRTEQGDSAMYLCASSPPEGSSYEQYFGPGTRLTVT.

The chain recombines TRBV6-5 with TRBJ2-4; D might be TRBD1 or TRBD2, each matching 5 bases. Trimming removed 2 bases from V and 7 bases from J, with 18 bases in between. The CDR3 sequence is 16 residues long. Germline values: CDR1 MNHEY, CDR2 SVGAGI. Here the CDR3 DNA reads TGTGCCAGCAGTTACGGTAGAGGGACGACGGGGAACATTCAGTACTTC. It codes for CASSYGRGTTGNIQYF.

For this clonotype: This may stem from a read error, because a much larger clone lies one nucleotide away. The chain recombines TRBV10-3 with TRBJ2-5; D is perhaps TRBD2 (6 bases). The CDR3 consists of 11 residues. V lost 10 bases and J lost 5, with 11 bases in between. Germline V lookup: CDR1 ENHRY, CDR2 SYGVKD. The chain's CDR3 is CATARGETQYF. For the CDR3, the DNA is TGTGCCACCGCCCGGGGGGAGACCCAGTACTTC.

The chain combines TRBV12-3 or TRBV12-4 with TRBJ2-5; TRBD2 aligns across 7 bases. This CDR3 comprises 16 residues. The V gene end was trimmed by 2 bases and the J gene end by 2 bases; junction bases not matched to a gene: 8. The CDR3 loop reads CASSLRSSGLQETQYF. The CDR3 DNA follows: TGTGCCAGCAGTTTAAGGTCTAGCGGATTACAAGAGACCCAGTACTTC.

The chain links TRBV18 to TRBJ1-1; 7 bases agree with TRBD1. The germline CDR1 and CDR2 sequences are KGHSH and LQKENI. V was pared by 6 bases and J by 10 bases, with 5 bases of the junction left unmatched. The CDR3 sequence is 11 residues long. As DNA, the CDR3 is TGTGCCAGCTCCCCCGACAGGGCAGCTTTCTTT. Its translation is CASSPDRAAFF.

This clonotype has just a few counts. CDR3 bases: TGCAGCGTTGAAACCCAGGGAACAGATACGCAGTATTTT. This sequence encodes CSVETQGTDTQYF. This chain uses TRBV29-1 with TRBJ2-3; the D gene is possibly TRBD1 (5 bases). The V gene lost 2 bases and the J gene lost 3 bases, with 9 bases spanning the gap. This CDR3 has 13 residues. Germline V CDR1 and CDR2: SQVTM, ANQGSEA.

This clonotype was observed a few times. The genes are TRBV7-2 and TRBJ1-4; weak D call: TRBD1 (6 bases). This CDR3 has 16 residues. Deletions cut 5 bases from V and 7 bases from J, with 20 bases between. Looked up from germline, CDR1 is SGHTA and CDR2 is FQGNSA. For the CDR3, the DNA is TGTGCCAGCAGCCCTCCGGGTTTGGGGGCCGGTGAAAAACTGTTTTTT. It is translated as CASSPPGLGAGEKLFF.

The chain couples TRBV7-2 to TRBJ1-1; the match to TRBD1 covers 7 bases. The CDR3 contains 14 residues. V lost 5 bases and J lost 6; bases outside the gene matches: 9. Germline V gives CDR1 SGHTA, CDR2 FQGNSA. This CDR3 reads CASSRAGGRAEAFF. CDR3 coding DNA: TGTGCCAGCAGCCGGGCAGGGGGGAGGGCTGAAGCTTTCTTT.

The chain has TRBV18 and TRBJ2-5; D might be TRBD2 (6 bases). The V gene's germline CDR1 is KGHSH and CDR2 LQKENI. The V end lost 3 bases, the J end lost 3 bases, and 11 bases lay between the germline ends. This CDR3 has 14 residues. In DNA, the CDR3 is TGTGCCAGCTCACCTCAGGGAGGAAAAGAGACCCAGTACTTC. This encodes CASSPQGGKETQYF.

This clonotype was found a few times. This rearrangement joins TRBV12-3 or TRBV12-4 to TRBJ2-3, with 9 nucleotides matching TRBD1. Losses at the gene ends were 3 bases for V and 1 base for J; bases not matched to a gene: 8. CDR3 length: 17 residues. The CDR3 DNA reads TGTGCCAGCAGTTTGTCGGGACAGGGAATAGGCACAGATACGCAGTATTTT. This encodes CASSLSGQGIGTDTQYF.

This clonotype showed up just a few times. CDR3 residues: CSVRAGGLNTEAFF. The CDR3 DNA is TGCAGCGTTCGAGCAGGGGGCTTGAACACTGAAGCTTTCTTT. The chain employs TRBV29-1 and TRBJ1-1, with 8 nucleotides matching TRBD1. This CDR3 spans 14 amino acids. Trimming at V came to 5 bases and at J to 0 bases, leaving 5 bases not matched to a gene. In germline, CDR1 is SQVTM, CDR2 ANQGSEA.

V gene TRBV7-6 combines with J gene TRBJ1-2, with TRBD1 matching 9 bases. CDR3 size: 15 residues. Germline lookup yields CDR1 SGHVS and CDR2 FNYEAQ. The J segment lost 6 bases and the V segment lost 5 bases, leaving 10 bases of the junction unmatched. CDR3 amino acids: CASSPRTGDEDGYTF. The CDR3 DNA is TGTGCCAGCAGCCCTCGGACAGGGGACGAGGATGGCTACACCTTC.

This chain connects TRBV24-1 to TRBJ2-7; D is possibly TRBD1 (5 bases). Germline CDR1 reads KGHDR; CDR2 reads SFDVKD. This CDR3 is built from 16 residues. V was shortened by 3 bases and J by 0 bases, with 14 bases between the two germline ends. The CDR3 reads CATSDPPRTNSYEQYF. As DNA, the CDR3 is TGTGCCACCAGTGATCCCCCCAGGACAAACTCCTACGAGCAGTACTTC.

The chain carries TRBV7-3 and TRBJ2-3; TRBD2 agrees at 7 bases. After removal of 1 base from V and 7 bases from J, the junction contained 8 bases not matched to a gene. CDR3 size: 15 residues. Germline V CDR1 and CDR2: SGHTA, FQGTGA. DNA for the CDR3: TGTGCCAGCAGCTTAATGGCGGGGGTGGCGAATACGCAGTATTTT. Translating gives CASSLMAGVANTQYF.

The rearrangement uses TRBV7-9 and TRBJ1-3; D gene uncertain. Germline CDR1 SEHNR, CDR2 FQNEAQ (reference sequence). This CDR3 has 15 amino acids. The V end lost 3 bases, the J end lost 3 bases, and 12 bases lay between the germline ends. The CDR3 bases are TGTGCCAGCAGCTTGGTGGTATCAAGTGGAAACACCATATATTTT. This translates into CASSLVVSSGNTIYF.

The chain couples TRBV20-1 to TRBJ2-1; D gene ambiguous. CDR1 and CDR2 from the germline V gene are DFQATT and SNEGSKA (reference sequence). V lost 7 bases, J lost 5 bases, and 18 bases lay in between. CDR3 length equals 14 residues. In nucleotides, the CDR3 is TGCAGTGGGGCCGTTGGTAGCCCCGACAATGAGCAGTTCTTC. Amino acid sequence: CSGAVGSPDNEQFF.

The genes are TRBV6-6 and TRBJ1-5, with 8 bases identical to TRBD1. J was trimmed by 2 bases and V by 4 bases; bases with no gene match: 7. The germline gives CDR1 MNHNY, CDR2 SVGAGI (reference sequence). This CDR3 comprises 16 residues. The CDR3 here is CASSSLTGDGNQPQHF. As DNA, the CDR3 is TGTGCCAGCAGTTCCCTGACAGGGGACGGCAATCAGCCCCAGCATTTT.

The chain is built from TRBV4-2 and TRBJ1-1; maybe TRBD1 (5 bases). This CDR3 contains 13 residues. CDR1 and CDR2 from the germline V gene are LGHNA and YNFKEQ. V shed 3 bases and J shed 8 bases, with 13 bases lying between them. The CDR3 protein is CASSHDGTLEAFF. Written as DNA, the CDR3 is TGTGCCAGCAGCCATGATGGGACTTTGGAAGCTTTCTTT.

The chain combines TRBV6-2 or TRBV6-3 with TRBJ2-3; D possibly corresponds to TRBD2 (5 bases). The germline CDR1 and CDR2 sequences are MNHEY and SVGEGT. The germline V and J ends were trimmed by 3 bases and 3 bases, with 13 bases remaining between them. The CDR3 length is 15 residues. The CDR3 nucleotides are TGTGCCAGCAGTTATTTCAGAGGGAGAACAGATACGCAGTATTTT. Its translation is CASSYFRGRTDTQYF.

Note on this clonotype: Just one base apart from a much larger clone, this may be a read error. As DNA, the CDR3 is TGTGCCACCAGAGAGGGCAATGAGCAGTTATTC. Its translation: CATREGNEQLF. The chain employs TRBV15 and TRBJ2-1; weak D call: TRBD2 (5 bases). Germline values: CDR1 LNHNV, CDR2 YYDKDF (reference sequence). This CDR3 comprises 11 residues.

This chain joins TRBV7-8 and TRBJ1-1, with a tentative D call TRBD1 (5 bases). The CDR3 loop spans 16 amino acids. Trimming shortened V by 2 bases and J by 2 bases, and 15 bases separated the two germline ends. Germline CDR1 SGHVS, CDR2 FQNEAQ. CDR3 bases: TGTGCCAGCAGCTTACGATTCCAGGGTACTAACACTGAAGCTTTCTTT. This translates into CASSLRFQGTNTEAFF.

This clonotype has only a few counts. This CDR3 is CSARGTQVMVNEQFF. The CDR3 nucleotides are TGCAGTGCTAGAGGCACACAGGTTATGGTCAATGAGCAGTTCTTC. This chain uses TRBV20-1 with TRBJ2-1; TRBD1 is a possible D gene (5 bases). From germline, CDR1 is DFQATT and CDR2 SNEGSKA (reference sequence). Trimming removed 1 base from V and 6 bases from J, with 16 bases in between. The CDR3 is 15 residues long.

This clonotype was recorded at least ten times. The chain carries TRBV7-9 and TRBJ2-2, with 7 bases matching TRBD2. The CDR3 covers 16 residues. Germline V gene sequence: CDR1 SEHNR, CDR2 FQNEAQ (reference sequence). Trimming removed 0 bases from V and 5 bases from J; junction bases left unmatched: 6. CDR3 coding DNA: TGTGCCAGCAGCTTAGCGCCCACGGGGGGAACCGGGGAGCTGTTTTTT. The encoded protein is CASSLAPTGGTGELFF.